The 10 T cell receptor beta chains presented below share a single source sample, sequenced in a study of CD8+ T cells in alopecia areata. CD4+ cells underwent sorting into CD25+CD127- cells for about 5 patients. TCR sequencing used cDNA made by reverse transcription of extracted RNA. Sequencing was performed with immunoSEQ multiplex PCR; in TCRdb, only in-frame clones are kept and a portion is missing. The sample includes roughly 14,000 clones, around three fifths of them seen just once. The sequenced sample consisted of CD4+ Tregs sorted from blood. These receptors all come from a human donor with alopecia areata.

V usage is TRBV12-5 and J usage is TRBJ2-5, with 11 bases identical to TRBD2. V was pared by 3 bases and J by 0 bases, with 6 bases of the junction left unmatched. Germline values: CDR1 LGHNT, CDR2 FRNRAP. This CDR3 has 17 amino acids. CDR3 loop: CASGLGRTSGYQETQYF. The DNA of the CDR3 is TGTGCTAGTGGTTTAGGGAGGACTAGCGGGTACCAAGAGACCCAGTACTTC. Full variable domain (missing parts from reference TRBV12-5 and TRBJ2-5): DARVTQTPRHKVTEMGQEVTMRCQPILGHNTVFWYRQTMMQGLELLAYFRNRAPLDDSGMPKDRFSAEMPDATLATLKIQPSEPRDSAVYFCASGLGRTSGYQETQYFGPGTRLLVL.

The chain carries TRBV9 and TRBJ2-5; D perhaps matches TRBD1 (6 bases). Germline lookup yields CDR1 SGDLS and CDR2 YYNGEE. The CDR3 is 14 amino acids. Trimming removed 3 bases at V and 2 bases at J, with 11 bases between. Written as DNA, the CDR3 is TGTGCCAGCAGCGCCGGACAGTTTCAAGAGACCCAGTACTTC. Its translation is CASSAGQFQETQYF.

CDR3 bases: TGTGCCAGCAGCTCGACTCGACCCTCGAAGCAGTACTTC. This sequence encodes CASSSTRPSKQYF. The V gene is TRBV28, the J gene TRBJ2-7, with D unclear. The CDR3 covers 13 residues. Germline loops: CDR1 MDHEN, CDR2 SYDVKM. Trimming pared 6 bases from V and 8 bases from J, leaving 17 bases between.

This clone was recorded a few times. The V gene is TRBV6-4, the J gene TRBJ2-5; TRBD1 aligns across 8 bases. This CDR3 is 13 amino acids long. Per the germline V gene, CDR1 is MRHNA and CDR2 is SNTAGT. The junction had 4 bases not matched to a gene; V was cut back by 6 bases and J by 4 bases. This CDR3 is CASSRDRGETQYF. The CDR3 nucleotides are TGTGCCAGCAGCCGAGACAGGGGAGAGACCCAGTACTTC.

J is TRBJ1-6 and V is TRBV5-1, with D tentatively TRBD1 (5 bases). The V and J ends lost 5 bases and 8 bases respectively, with 14 bases between them. The CDR3 covers 14 residues. The germline CDR1 and CDR2 sequences are SGHRS and YFSETQ. The CDR3 coding sequence is TGCGCCAGCAGTTTTGTAGGGGTTGATTCACCCCTCCACTTT. Its translation is CASSFVGVDSPLHF.

The chain is built from TRBV9 and TRBJ1-4, with D maybe TRBD1 (5 bases). Germline CDR1 and CDR2: SGDLS and YYNGEE. CDR3 length equals 15 residues. Trimming took off 3 bases at V and 8 bases at J, with 17 bases between the two ends. CDR3 residues: CASSARGAREEKLFF. As DNA, the CDR3 is TGTGCCAGCAGCGCGCGGGGCGCTAGGGAGGAAAAACTGTTTTTT.

This clone was picked up a small number of times. The chain carries TRBV5-1 and TRBJ1-1; the D is unclear. Germline lookup yields CDR1 SGHRS and CDR2 YFSETQ. This CDR3 region has 13 residues. Trimming stripped 0 bases from V and 0 bases from J, with 3 bases between. The CDR3 region has the DNA TGCGCCAGCAGCTTGGACGTGAACACTGAAGCTTTCTTT. Translated: CASSLDVNTEAFF.

The chain joins TRBV6-1 to TRBJ2-7; 8 nucleotides agree with TRBD1. The J segment lost 2 bases and the V segment lost 4 bases, leaving 16 bases of the junction unmatched. The CDR3 runs to 18 residues. The germline gives CDR1 MNHNS, CDR2 SASEGT. CDR3 coding DNA: TGTGCCAGCAGTGGAGGACAGGGATGGGAACGTCCGACCTACGAGCAGTACTTC. Amino acid sequence: CASSGGQGWERPTYEQYF.

The table lists this clone with a few counts. The V gene is TRBV29-1, the J gene TRBJ1-1; a possible D gene is TRBD1 (5 bases). The V and J ends lost 4 bases and 4 bases respectively, with 10 bases between them. Germline V gene data show CDR1 as SQVTM and CDR2 as ANQGSEA. The CDR3 has 12 residues. The CDR3 spells CSVVPGGTEAFF. The CDR3 DNA reads as TGCAGCGTTGTCCCGGGGGGCACTGAAGCTTTCTTT. Drawing the rest from reference TRBV29-1 and TRBJ1-1, the complete variable domain is SAVISQKPSRDICQRGTSLTIQCQVDSQVTMMFWYRQQPGQSLTLIATANQGSEATYESGFVIDKFPISRPNLTFSTLTVSNMSPEDSSIYLCSVVPGGTEAFFGQGTRLTVV.

The chain is built from TRBV5-1 and TRBJ2-1; D perhaps matches TRBD1 (5 bases). Germline values: CDR1 SGHRS, CDR2 YFSETQ. The CDR3 spans 16 residues. V dropped 0 bases and J dropped 4 bases, with 14 bases sitting between them. This chain's CDR3 is CASSLAYRTEYNEQFF. Here the CDR3 DNA reads TGCGCCAGCAGCTTGGCCTACAGGACGGAGTACAATGAGCAGTTCTTC. Variable domain in full (rest from reference TRBV5-1 and TRBJ2-1): KAGVTQTPRYLIKTRGQQVTLSCSPISGHRSVSWYQQTPGQGLQFLFEYFSETQRNKGNFPGRFSGRQFSNSRSEMNVSTLELGDSALYLCASSLAYRTEYNEQFFGPGTRLTVL.